This passage covers 27 T cell receptor beta chains from one sample sequenced in a study of cytomegalovirus exposure and HLA in healthy donors (TCRdb year 2017). Libraries were constructed by the immunoSEQ multiplex PCR assay. For the multiplex PCR, a mixture combining 60 forward primers for TCR Vbeta segments and 13 reverse primers for TCR Jbeta segments was used. TCRdb carries this immuneACCESS record with in-frame sequences only. Its versions omit some clonotypes, under half of them owing to an unresolved V gene in the studies checked, with the rest unexplained. The sample contains tens of thousands of clones, roughly 9.1% of them found a single time. Around 25% of the sample lies in the top ten. Sequencing was carried out using PBMCs. The receptor set was obtained from a man aged 55 to 69 in good health and CMV-seropositive.

This clone has just a few counts. V and J are TRBV25-1 and TRBJ2-1; D is possibly TRBD2 (6 bases). The CDR3 sequence is 17 residues long. Germline lookup yields CDR1 MGHDK and CDR2 SYGVNS. V gave up 5 bases and J gave up 8 bases, with 25 bases separating them. The CDR3 DNA reads as TGTGCCAGCAGTTTTCAGACCGGGACCGCGGAGGGGTATGAGCAGTTCTTC. Translation gives CASSFQTGTAEGYEQFF.

The chain joins TRBV25-1 to TRBJ2-3, with TRBD1 as a possible D gene (5 bases). Deletions cut 5 bases from V and 2 bases from J, with 8 bases between. Germline V gene sequence: CDR1 MGHDK, CDR2 SYGVNS. The CDR3 totals 13 residues. The CDR3 region is CASSLGVTDTQYF. CDR3 nucleotides: TGTGCCAGCAGTTTAGGGGTCACAGATACGCAGTATTTT.

V usage is TRBV6-1 and J usage is TRBJ1-1, with 7 positions matching TRBD1. CDR3 size: 13 residues. The trim removed 8 bases at V and 10 bases at J, leaving 13 bases unmatched. The germline CDR1 and CDR2 sequences are MNHNS and SASEGT. The CDR3 nucleotides are TGTGCCAGCCGGCCCCAGGGGGAGATAACAGCTTTCTTT. Amino acids: CASRPQGEITAFF.

This chain links TRBV5-8 with TRBJ2-1; 15 nucleotides agree with TRBD2. The CDR3 sequence is 15 residues long. J was trimmed by 14 bases and V by 4 bases; bases with no gene match: 10. Germline values: CDR1 SGHTS, CDR2 YDEGEE. CDR3 residues: CASSGPGTSGGPKFF. In DNA form, the CDR3 reads TGTGCCAGCAGCGGTCCCGGGACTAGCGGGGGGCCTAAGTTCTTC. The whole variable domain, filled in from reference TRBV5-8 and TRBJ2-1, reads EAGVTQSPTHLIKTRGQQATLRCSPISGHTSVYWYQQALGLGLQFLLWYDEGEERNRGNFPPRFSGRQFPNYSSELNVNALELEDSALYLCASSGPGTSGGPKFFGPGTRLTVL.

The chain links TRBV6-5 to TRBJ2-5; D is possibly TRBD1 (6 bases). The CDR3 contains 14 residues. Germline CDR1 reads MNHEY; CDR2 reads SVGAGI. V was trimmed by 3 bases and J by 5 bases, leaving 13 bases between them. The CDR3 sequence: CASSYLGAMETQYF. As DNA, the CDR3 is TGTGCCAGCAGTTATCTGGGGGCTATGGAGACCCAGTACTTC.

This chain joins TRBV19 and TRBJ2-1; 9 nucleotides line up with TRBD1. With 0 bases clipped from V and 8 bases from J, the junction kept 8 bases outside the gene matches. Germline CDR1 and CDR2: LNHDA and SQIVND (reference sequence). The CDR3 has 16 amino acids. The CDR3 loop reads CASSIDLQGAVYEQFF. The CDR3 DNA is TGTGCCAGTAGTATAGATCTACAGGGGGCCGTCTATGAGCAGTTCTTC.

J is TRBJ1-1 and V is TRBV9; D may be TRBD1 (5 bases). V was trimmed by 2 bases and J by 0 bases, leaving 11 bases between them. Germline loops: CDR1 SGDLS, CDR2 YYNGEE. The CDR3 sequence is 15 residues long. CDR3: CASSVGGSMNTEAFF. The CDR3 bases are TGTGCCAGCAGCGTCGGGGGTTCCATGAACACTGAAGCTTTCTTT. Drawing the rest from reference TRBV9 and TRBJ1-1, the complete variable domain is DSGVTQTPKHLITATGQRVTLRCSPRSGDLSVYWYQQSLDQGLQFLIQYYNGEERAKGNILERFSAQQFPDLHSELNLSSLELGDSALYFCASSVGGSMNTEAFFGQGTRLTVV.

This chain's CDR3 is CASSPQTGAFREPQHF. The CDR3 region has the DNA TGTGCCAGCAGCCCCCAGACAGGGGCGTTCAGGGAGCCCCAGCATTTT. This rearrangement joins TRBV7-9 to TRBJ1-5, with TRBD1 identical over 8 bases. Germline V CDR1 and CDR2: SEHNR, FQNEAQ (reference sequence). The junction had 14 bases not matched to a gene; V was cut back by 5 bases and J by 8 bases. The CDR3 covers 16 residues.

V and J are TRBV28 and TRBJ2-7; possible D gene TRBD1, 6 bases. The CDR3 contains 14 residues. Trimming shortened V by 5 bases and J by 7 bases, and 18 bases separated the two germline ends. CDR1 is MDHEN and CDR2 is SYDVKM in the germline V gene. The CDR3 DNA is TGTGCCAGCAGTCTGCATGGGGGCTCGGGGGAGCAGTACTTC. Translating gives CASSLHGGSGEQYF. Combining the CDR3 with reference TRBV28 and TRBJ2-7 gives the whole variable domain DVKVTQSSRYLVKRTGEKVFLECVQDMDHENMFWYRQDPGLGLRLIYFSYDVKMKEKGDIPEGYSVSREKKERFSLILESASTNQTSMYLCASSLHGGSGEQYFGPGTRLTVT.

This chain connects TRBV4-2 to TRBJ2-1; D possibly corresponds to TRBD2 (5 bases). Germline V gene sequence: CDR1 LGHNA, CDR2 YNFKEQ. Trimming removed 0 bases from V and 1 base from J, with 7 bases in between. The CDR3 has 15 residues. This CDR3 is CASSQDPGSYNEQFF. The CDR3, as DNA: TGTGCCAGCAGCCAAGATCCGGGGTCCTACAATGAGCAGTTCTTC.

The J gene is TRBJ2-7, the V gene TRBV6-1; D remains unclear. The CDR3 sequence is 12 residues long. The V gene lost 7 bases and the J gene lost 0 bases, with 7 bases spanning the gap. Germline CDR1 reads MNHNS; CDR2 reads SASEGT. The CDR3 nucleotides are TGTGCCAGCACCAGGATCTCCTACGAGCAGTACTTC. Encoded protein: CASTRISYEQYF.

Only a few counts were recorded for this clone. In the same sample, other DNA sequences code for this CDR3. This chain joins TRBV19 and TRBJ1-6; tentatively, D is TRBD1 (5 bases). This CDR3 is 15 amino acids long. The V gene's germline CDR1 is LNHDA and CDR2 SQIVND (reference sequence). V lost 1 base and J lost 5, with 9 bases in between. Written as DNA, the CDR3 is TGTGCCAGTAGTATAGGAGACAGAAATAATTCACCCCTCCACTTT. This encodes CASSIGDRNNSPLHF. The variable domain in full, completed from reference TRBV19 and TRBJ1-6, reads DGGITQSPKYLFRKEGQNVTLSCEQNLNHDAMYWYRQDPGQGLRLIYYSQIVNDFQKGDIAEGYSVSREKKESFPLTVTSAQKNPTAFYLCASSIGDRNNSPLHFGNGTRLTVT.

The chain uses TRBV15 and TRBJ2-5; TRBD1 matches 8 bases. V was pared by 0 bases and J by 2 bases, with 2 bases of the junction left unmatched. CDR3 length: 15 amino acids. The germline V gene encodes CDR1 LNHNV and CDR2 YYDKDF (reference sequence). CDR3 in amino acids: CATSRDRTGQETQYF. CDR3 nucleotide sequence: TGTGCCACCAGCAGAGATAGGACAGGGCAAGAGACCCAGTACTTC. The whole variable domain, remainder taken from reference TRBV15 and TRBJ2-5, is DAMVIQNPRYQVTQFGKPVTLSCSQTLNHNVMYWYQQKSSQAPKLLFHYYDKDFNNEADTPDNFQSRRPNTSFCFLDIRSPGLGDTAMYLCATSRDRTGQETQYFGPGTRLLVL.

This clone occurred a few times. The rearrangement uses TRBV7-9 and TRBJ1-2, with a possible D match to TRBD1 (6 bases). CDR1 is SEHNR, CDR2 FQNEAQ, per germline (reference sequence). The CDR3 loop spans 15 amino acids. The V end was cut by 5 bases, the J end by 6 bases, with 19 bases between. CDR3 coding DNA: TGTGCCAGCAGCCAATACAGGGAAGAAGTGGATGGCTACACCTTC. This codes for CASSQYREEVDGYTF. The entire variable domain, with the rest obtained from reference TRBV7-9 and TRBJ1-2, is as follows: DTGVSQNPRHKITKRGQNVTFRCDPISEHNRLYWYRQTLGQGPEFLTYFQNEAQLEKSRLLSDRFSAERPKGSFSTLEIQRTEQGDSAMYLCASSQYREEVDGYTFGSGTRLTVV.

This sequence joins TRBV27 and TRBJ2-1; D perhaps matches TRBD2 (6 bases). This CDR3 region has 15 residues. The germline V gene has CDR1 MNHEY and CDR2 SMNVEV (reference sequence). Between the trimmed V and J ends, which lost 0 bases and 5 bases, there was a span of 11 bases. In DNA form, the CDR3 reads TGTGCCAGCAGTTTATCCCGGGGAGGAAACAATGAGCAGTTCTTC. Amino acid sequence: CASSLSRGGNNEQFF.

The sample holds a few counts of this clone. The chain couples TRBV28 to TRBJ2-1; TRBD2 agrees at 11 bases. This CDR3 is built from 15 residues. The junction had 9 bases not matched to a gene; V was cut back by 6 bases and J by 8 bases. The germline gives CDR1 MDHEN, CDR2 SYDVKM. The CDR3 is CASSWLSGRAHEQFF. In DNA form, the CDR3 reads TGTGCCAGCAGCTGGCTTAGCGGGAGGGCGCATGAGCAGTTCTTC.

The chain recombines TRBV27 with TRBJ2-1; TRBD2 might be the D (6 bases). The ends were cut back, 2 bases at V and 3 bases at J, with 17 bases in the middle. Germline CDR1 reads MNHEY; CDR2 reads SMNVEV (reference sequence). The CDR3 totals 17 residues. CDR3 amino acids: CASSLRVRLGGYNEQFF. As DNA, the CDR3 is TGTGCCAGCAGTTTACGGGTGAGACTAGGAGGCTACAATGAGCAGTTCTTC.

This clone was observed a few times. The chain recombines TRBV6-1 with TRBJ2-5; D unresolved. The CDR3 has 12 residues. Germline V gives CDR1 MNHNS, CDR2 SASEGT. Trimming removed 3 bases at V and 3 bases at J, with 5 bases between. The CDR3 sequence: CASSDFEETQYF. Here the CDR3 DNA reads TGTGCCAGCAGTGACTTCGAAGAGACCCAGTACTTC.

In this sample, this clone turned up a few times. This chain connects TRBV5-6 to TRBJ2-5, with D perhaps matching TRBD2 (6 bases). The V and J ends lost 4 bases and 2 bases respectively, with 9 bases between them. This CDR3 has 13 amino acids. Germline CDR1 is SGHDT and CDR2 is YYEEEE. The CDR3: CASSIGGQETQYF. The CDR3 nucleotides read TGTGCCAGCAGCATTGGGGGGCAAGAGACCCAGTACTTC.

This clone was observed a handful of times. The genes are TRBV28 and TRBJ1-5, with a possible D match to TRBD1 (5 bases). The CDR3 consists of 14 residues. Germline assignment: CDR1 MDHEN and CDR2 SYDVKM. The ends were cut back, 10 bases at V and 2 bases at J, with 15 bases in the middle. CDR3 sequence (DNA): TGTGCCATGCAGAGGGGAGGGGGCAATCAGCCCCAGCATTTT. It encodes CAMQRGGGNQPQHF.

This clone turned up a few times. The V and J genes are TRBV19 and TRBJ2-1, with 13 bases aligning to TRBD2. CDR1 and CDR2 from the germline V gene are LNHDA and SQIVND (reference sequence). With V trimmed by 4 bases and J by 8 bases, 5 bases remained unmatched. CDR3 length: 15 residues. CDR3 in DNA: TGTGCCAGTAGTACGGGGACTAGCGGGGCCCATGAGCAGTTCTTC. Encoded protein: CASSTGTSGAHEQFF.

A few counts support this clone. The chain has TRBV27 and TRBJ1-5; unclear D gene. CDR3 length: 15 residues. Germline-derived CDR1 and CDR2 are MNHEY and SMNVEV (reference sequence). The V gene lost 5 bases and the J gene lost 3 bases, with 14 bases spanning the gap. CDR3 loop: CASSPLPVANQPQHF. The CDR3 DNA is TGTGCCAGCAGTCCCCTCCCGGTTGCCAATCAGCCCCAGCATTTT.

This clone was seen more than once but under ten times. The chain employs TRBV30 and TRBJ2-3; 7 nucleotides line up with TRBD2. Germline assignment: CDR1 GTSNPN and CDR2 SVGIG (reference sequence). The CDR3 consists of 14 residues. Losses at the gene ends were 2 bases for V and 2 bases for J; bases not matched to a gene: 4. The DNA for the CDR3 is TGTGCCTGGAGTAAAGCGGGAAACACAGATACGCAGTATTTT. The encoded protein is CAWSKAGNTDTQYF.

V is TRBV6-5 and J is TRBJ2-1; a weak D match, TRBD1 (6 bases). CDR3 size: 15 residues. The V end was cut by 6 bases, the J end by 4 bases, with 16 bases between. Germline V CDR1 and CDR2: MNHEY, SVGAGI. CDR3: CASSYRDTFYNEQFF. CDR3 bases: TGTGCCAGCAGCTACCGGGACACTTTTTACAATGAGCAGTTCTTC.

This clone was observed a few times. V gene TRBV2 combines with J gene TRBJ2-2; TRBD1 is a possible D gene (6 bases). Germline CDR1 SNHLY, CDR2 FYNNEI. Trimming took 7 bases from V and 4 from J, leaving 16 bases between them. CDR3 length: 15 amino acids. The CDR3, as DNA: TGTGCCAGCACTACCCCAGGACAGATCACCGGGGAGCTGTTTTTT. It codes for CASTTPGQITGELFF.

This chain connects TRBV5-6 to TRBJ2-5, with TRBD1 matching over 12 bases. The J call is doubtful: the DNA matches TRBJ2-7 better. Germline CDR1 reads SGHDT; CDR2 reads YYEEEE. There are 14 residues in the CDR3. The DNA of the CDR3 is TGTGCCAGCAGCTTTGGGACAGGGGGCCACGAGCAGTACTTC. Its translation: CASSFGTGGHEQYF.

This clone was seen a handful of times. The CDR3 bases are TGTGCCAGCAGCGTCCGGGACAGGGAATCTGGGGCCAACGTCCTGACTTTC. It yields the protein CASSVRDRESGANVLTF. This chain connects TRBV9 to TRBJ2-6; 9 nucleotides agree with TRBD1. The CDR3 is 17 residues long. Germline V gene lookup returns CDR1 SGDLS and CDR2 YYNGEE. V lost 2 bases, J lost 1 base, and 4 bases stayed unmatched.